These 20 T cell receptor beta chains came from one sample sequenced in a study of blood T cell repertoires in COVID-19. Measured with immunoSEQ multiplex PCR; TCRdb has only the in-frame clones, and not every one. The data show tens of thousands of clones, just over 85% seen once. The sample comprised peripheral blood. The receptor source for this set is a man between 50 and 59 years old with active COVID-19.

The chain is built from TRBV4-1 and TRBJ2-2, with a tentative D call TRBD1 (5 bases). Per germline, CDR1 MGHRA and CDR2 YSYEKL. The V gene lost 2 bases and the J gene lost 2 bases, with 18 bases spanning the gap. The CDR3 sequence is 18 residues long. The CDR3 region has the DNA TGCGCCAGCAGCCAAAATTGGAAAGGGGAAGTCAACACCGGGGAGCTGTTTTTT. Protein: CASSQNWKGEVNTGELFF.

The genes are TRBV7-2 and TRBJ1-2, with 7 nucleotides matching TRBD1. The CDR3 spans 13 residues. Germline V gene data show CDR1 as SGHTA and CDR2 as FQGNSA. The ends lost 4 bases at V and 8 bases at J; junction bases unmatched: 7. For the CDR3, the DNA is TGTGCCAGCAGCTCACAGGGGCCGCTCGGCTACACCTTC. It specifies CASSSQGPLGYTF.

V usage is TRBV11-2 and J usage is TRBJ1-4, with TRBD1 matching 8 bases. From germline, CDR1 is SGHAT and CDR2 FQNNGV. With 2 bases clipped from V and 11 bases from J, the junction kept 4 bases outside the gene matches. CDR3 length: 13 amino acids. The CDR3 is CASSLSRQGKLFF. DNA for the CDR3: TGTGCCAGCAGCTTATCCCGACAGGGGAAACTGTTTTTT.

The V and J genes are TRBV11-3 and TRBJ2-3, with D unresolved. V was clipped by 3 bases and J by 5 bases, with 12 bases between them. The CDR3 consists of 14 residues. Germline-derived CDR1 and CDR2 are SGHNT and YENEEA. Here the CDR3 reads CASSFSYSRDTQYF. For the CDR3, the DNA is TGTGCCAGCAGCTTCTCCTACTCGCGAGATACGCAGTATTTT.

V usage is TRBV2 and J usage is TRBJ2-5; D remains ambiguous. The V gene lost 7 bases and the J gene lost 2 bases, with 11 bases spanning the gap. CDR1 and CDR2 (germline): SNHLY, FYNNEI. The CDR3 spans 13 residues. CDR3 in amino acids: CASIVSRQETQYF. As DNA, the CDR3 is TGTGCCAGCATCGTTAGTCGTCAAGAGACCCAGTACTTC.

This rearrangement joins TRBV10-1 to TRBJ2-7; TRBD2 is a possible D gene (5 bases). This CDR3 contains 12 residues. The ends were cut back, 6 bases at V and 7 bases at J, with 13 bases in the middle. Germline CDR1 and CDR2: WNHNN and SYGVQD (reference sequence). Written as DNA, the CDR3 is TGCGCCAGCAGCGTGACCCGGGGTGAGCAGTACTTC. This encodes CASSVTRGEQYF.

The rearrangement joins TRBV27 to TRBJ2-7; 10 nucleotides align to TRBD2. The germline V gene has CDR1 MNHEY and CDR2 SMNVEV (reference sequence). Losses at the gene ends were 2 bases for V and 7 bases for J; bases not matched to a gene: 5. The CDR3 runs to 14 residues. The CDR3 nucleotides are TGTGCCAGCAGTTTAAGCGGGAGGGCCGGGGAGCAGTACTTC. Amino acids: CASSLSGRAGEQYF.

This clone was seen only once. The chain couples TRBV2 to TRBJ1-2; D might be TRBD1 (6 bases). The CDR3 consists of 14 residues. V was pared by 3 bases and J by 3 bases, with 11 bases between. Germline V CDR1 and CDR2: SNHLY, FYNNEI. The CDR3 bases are TGTGCCAGCAGTGAGGCACAGGGCGACTATGGCTACACCTTC. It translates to CASSEAQGDYGYTF.

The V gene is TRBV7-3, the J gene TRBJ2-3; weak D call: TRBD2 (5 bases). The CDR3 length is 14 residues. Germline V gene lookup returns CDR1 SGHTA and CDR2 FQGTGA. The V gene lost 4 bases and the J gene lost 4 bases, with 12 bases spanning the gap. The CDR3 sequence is CASSSLAGADTQYF. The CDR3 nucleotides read TGTGCCAGCAGCTCCTTGGCGGGCGCAGATACGCAGTATTTT.

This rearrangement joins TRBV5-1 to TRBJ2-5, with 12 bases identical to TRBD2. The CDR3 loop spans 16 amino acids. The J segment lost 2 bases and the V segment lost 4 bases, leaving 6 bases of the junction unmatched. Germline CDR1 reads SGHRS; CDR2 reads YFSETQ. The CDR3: CASSLETSGGQETQYF. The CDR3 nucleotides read TGCGCCAGCAGCCTCGAGACTAGCGGGGGACAAGAGACCCAGTACTTC.

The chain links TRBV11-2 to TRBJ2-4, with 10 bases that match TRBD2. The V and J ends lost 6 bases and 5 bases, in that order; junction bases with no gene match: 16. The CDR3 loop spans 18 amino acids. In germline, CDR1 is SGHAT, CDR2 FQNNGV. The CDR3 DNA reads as TGTGCCAGCAGTTTACTAAGCGGGGGGGCTCCGACAGAAAACATTCAGTACTTC. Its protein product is CASSLLSGGAPTENIQYF.

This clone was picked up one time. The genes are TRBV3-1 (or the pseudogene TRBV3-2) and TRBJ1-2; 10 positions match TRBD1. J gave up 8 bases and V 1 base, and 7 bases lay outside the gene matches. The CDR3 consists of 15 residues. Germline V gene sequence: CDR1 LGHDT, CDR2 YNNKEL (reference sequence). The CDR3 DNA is TGTGCCAGCAGCCAAGCCCCGGGACAGGGGAAAGGCTACACCTTC. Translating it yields CASSQAPGQGKGYTF.

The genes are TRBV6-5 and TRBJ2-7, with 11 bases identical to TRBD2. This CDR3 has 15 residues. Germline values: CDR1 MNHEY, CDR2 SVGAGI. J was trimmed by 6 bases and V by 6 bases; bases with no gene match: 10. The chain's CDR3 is CASRLGSGLAAEQYF. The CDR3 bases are TGTGCCAGCAGACTGGGTTCGGGACTAGCGGCCGAGCAGTACTTC.

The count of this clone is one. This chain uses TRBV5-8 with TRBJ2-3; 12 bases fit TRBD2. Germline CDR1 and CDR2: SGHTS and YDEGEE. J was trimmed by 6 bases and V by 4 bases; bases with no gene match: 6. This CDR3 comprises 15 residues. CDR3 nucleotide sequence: TGTGCCAGCAGCAAGGGACTAGCGGGTTCTGATACGCAGTATTTT. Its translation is CASSKGLAGSDTQYF.

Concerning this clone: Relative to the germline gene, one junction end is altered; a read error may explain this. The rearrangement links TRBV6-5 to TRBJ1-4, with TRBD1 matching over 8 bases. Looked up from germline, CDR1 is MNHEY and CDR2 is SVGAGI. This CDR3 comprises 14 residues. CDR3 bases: TGTGCGAGCAAAATGACAGGGGCAAATGAAAAACTGTTTTTT. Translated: CASKMTGANEKLFF.

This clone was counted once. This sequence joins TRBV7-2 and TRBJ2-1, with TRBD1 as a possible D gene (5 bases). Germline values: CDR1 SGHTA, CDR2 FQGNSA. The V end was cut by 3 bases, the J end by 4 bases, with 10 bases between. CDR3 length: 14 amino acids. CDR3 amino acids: CASSFQGTYNEQFF. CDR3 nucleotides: TGTGCCAGCAGCTTCCAGGGTACATACAATGAGCAGTTCTTC.

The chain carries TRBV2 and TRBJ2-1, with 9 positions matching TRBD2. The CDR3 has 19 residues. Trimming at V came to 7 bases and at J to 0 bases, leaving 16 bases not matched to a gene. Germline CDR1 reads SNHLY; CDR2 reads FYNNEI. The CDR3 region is CASTPRGGAVLSSYNEQFF. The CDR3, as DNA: TGTGCCAGCACCCCACGCGGGGGGGCGGTCTTATCCTCCTACAATGAGCAGTTCTTC.

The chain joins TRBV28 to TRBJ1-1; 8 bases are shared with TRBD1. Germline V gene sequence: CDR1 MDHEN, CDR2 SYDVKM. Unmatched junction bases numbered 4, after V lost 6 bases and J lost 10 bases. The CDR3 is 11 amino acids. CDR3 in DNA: TGTGCCAGCAGGACTACAGGGGGAGCTTTCTTT. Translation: CASRTTGGAFF.

This CDR3 reads CASSVGYYEQYF. The CDR3 region has the DNA TGTGCCAGCAGCGTGGGTTACTACGAGCAGTACTTC. V gene TRBV5-5 combines with J gene TRBJ2-7, with D uncertain. Germline V gene sequence: CDR1 SGHKS, CDR2 YYEKEE (reference sequence). The germline V and J ends were trimmed by 4 bases and 3 bases, with 8 bases remaining between them. CDR3 length equals 12 residues.

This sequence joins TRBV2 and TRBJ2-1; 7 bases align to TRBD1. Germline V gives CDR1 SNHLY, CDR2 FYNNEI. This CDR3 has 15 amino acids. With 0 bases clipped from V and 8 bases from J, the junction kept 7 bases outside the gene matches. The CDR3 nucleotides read TGTGCCAGCAGTGAAGCGCTCAGGGGGAGCGATGAGCAGTTCTTC. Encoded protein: CASSEALRGSDEQFF.